This TCR beta chain was identified in a study of shared clonotypes between healthy human individuals. A note on this clone: Its target is not known.

Genomic DNA (from each subset) was split evenly across several immunoSEQ plates. The assay was immunoSEQ multiplex PCR, and TCRdb's table has in-frame clones only and misses some. The sample contains 1.5 million to 2.5 million clones, roughly 95% of which appear only once. V dropped 5 bases and J dropped 6; count of bases not matched to a gene: 5. CDR1 and CDR2 from the germline V gene are LGHNT and FRNRAP. The CDR3 is made up of 13 amino acids. General study points: The study found roughly 5% of naive CD4 clonotypes shared across a handful of donors. The expectation was that sequencing depth would affect clonotype sharing among donors. The donor pool, a small one, limited the genetic and exposure-history diversity represented.

CD45RO-negative CD8 cells positively selected for CCR7 made up the naive population, which excluded terminally differentiated effector memory CD45RA+ cells. The chain is built from TRBV12-5 and TRBJ1-1; 8 bases align to TRBD1. The receptor comes from a man between 18 and 29 years old in good health. Sequenced material: naive CD8+ T cells sorted from blood. Here the CDR3 reads CASGRQGAAEAFF. As DNA, the CDR3 is TGTGCTAGTGGTCGCCAGGGGGCCGCTGAAGCTTTCTTT.